Below, one T cell receptor beta chain is given with its context. Original methodology: Nucleated cell counts were estimated from reference gene primer amplification. The assay was immunoSEQ multiplex PCR, and TCRdb's table has in-frame clones only and misses some. D and trimming come from the DNA, and the V and J calls and clone size come from that table. The sample lists around 200,000 clones; roughly 86% were seen once. The sample is drawn from a study of blood T cell repertoires in COVID-19. Background on the study: Researchers got acute and convalescent COVID-19 samples from the United States, Italy and Spain. T cells, B-cell-depleted T cells, or PBMCs supplied cDNA or gDNA.

Trimming cost V 8 bases and J 5 bases; bases outside gene matches: 8. The V gene's germline CDR1 is MNHEY and CDR2 SVGAGI. CDR3 length: 14 residues. Sequenced material: peripheral blood. The receptor was isolated from a woman aged 80 or over in a cohort sampled during active or convalescent COVID-19. The chain is built from TRBV6-5 and TRBJ1-4; 7 nucleotides agree with TRBD1. The CDR3 DNA follows: TGTGCCAGCCGCACAGGGGACGGGAATGAAAAACTGTTTTTT. The encoded protein is CASRTGDGNEKLFF.